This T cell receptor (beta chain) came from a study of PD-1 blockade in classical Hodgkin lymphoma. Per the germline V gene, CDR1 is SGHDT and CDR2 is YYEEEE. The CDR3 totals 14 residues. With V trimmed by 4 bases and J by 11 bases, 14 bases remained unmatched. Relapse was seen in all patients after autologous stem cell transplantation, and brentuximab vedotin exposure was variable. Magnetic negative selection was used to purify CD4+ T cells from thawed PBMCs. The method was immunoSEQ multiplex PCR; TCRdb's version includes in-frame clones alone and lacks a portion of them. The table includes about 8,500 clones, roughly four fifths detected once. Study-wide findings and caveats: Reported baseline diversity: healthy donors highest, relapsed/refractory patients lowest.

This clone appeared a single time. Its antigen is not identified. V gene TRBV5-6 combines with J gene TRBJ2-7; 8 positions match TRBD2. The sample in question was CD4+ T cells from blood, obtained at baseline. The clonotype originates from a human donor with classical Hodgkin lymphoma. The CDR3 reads CASSPRTVAGREYF. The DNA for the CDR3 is TGTGCCAGCAGCCCACGGACTGTAGCGGGGCGTGAGTACTTC.